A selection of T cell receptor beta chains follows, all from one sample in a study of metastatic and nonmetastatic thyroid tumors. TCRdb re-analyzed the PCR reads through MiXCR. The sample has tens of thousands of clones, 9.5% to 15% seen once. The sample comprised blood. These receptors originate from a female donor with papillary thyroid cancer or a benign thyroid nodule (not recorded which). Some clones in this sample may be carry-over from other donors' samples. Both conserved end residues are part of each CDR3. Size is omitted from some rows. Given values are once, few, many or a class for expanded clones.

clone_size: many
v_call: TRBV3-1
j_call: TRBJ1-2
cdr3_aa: CASSARLYGYTF

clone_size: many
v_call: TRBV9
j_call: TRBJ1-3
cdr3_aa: CASSLQGDGNTIYF

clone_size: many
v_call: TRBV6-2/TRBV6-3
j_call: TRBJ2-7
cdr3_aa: CASSYGGDADEQYF

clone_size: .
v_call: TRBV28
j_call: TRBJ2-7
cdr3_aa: CASSRSGRLGEQYF

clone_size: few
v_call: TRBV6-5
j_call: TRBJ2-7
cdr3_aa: CASSYGPASYEQYF

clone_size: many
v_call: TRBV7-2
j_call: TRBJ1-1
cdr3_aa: CASSSLLEAFF

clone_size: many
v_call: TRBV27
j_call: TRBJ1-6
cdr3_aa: CASSLSTTSLSSNSPLHF

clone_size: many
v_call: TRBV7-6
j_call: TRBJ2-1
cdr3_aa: CASSPAIGQDNYNEQFF

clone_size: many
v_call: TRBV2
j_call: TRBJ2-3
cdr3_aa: CASSLQAGRTDTQYF

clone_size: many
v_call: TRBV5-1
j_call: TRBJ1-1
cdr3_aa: CASSFSRQGTDTEAFF

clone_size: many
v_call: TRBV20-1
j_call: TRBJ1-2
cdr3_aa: CSARDAGADYGYTF

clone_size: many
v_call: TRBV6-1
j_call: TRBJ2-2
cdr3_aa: CASRWTGGETGELFF

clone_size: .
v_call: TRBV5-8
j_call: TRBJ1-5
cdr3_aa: CASSWGRYNQPQHF

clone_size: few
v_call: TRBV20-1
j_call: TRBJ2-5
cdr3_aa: CSASFARLMGEMEETQYF

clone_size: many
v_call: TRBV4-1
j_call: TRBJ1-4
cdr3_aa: CASSLDEKLFF

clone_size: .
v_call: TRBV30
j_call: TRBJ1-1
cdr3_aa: CAWKLGIAQGLNTEAFF

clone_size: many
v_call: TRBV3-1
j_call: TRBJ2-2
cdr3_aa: CASSQVLASPGGELFF

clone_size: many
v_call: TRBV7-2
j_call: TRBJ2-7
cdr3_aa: CASSFRSGREGQYF

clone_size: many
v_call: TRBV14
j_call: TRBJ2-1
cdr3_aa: CASSQWGLKEGSYNEQFF

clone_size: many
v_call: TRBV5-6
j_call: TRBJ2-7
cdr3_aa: CASSLARDGSWHEQYF

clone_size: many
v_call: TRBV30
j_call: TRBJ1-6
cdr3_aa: CAWGQTNSPLHF

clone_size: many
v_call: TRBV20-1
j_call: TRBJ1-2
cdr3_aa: CSAWINGYTF

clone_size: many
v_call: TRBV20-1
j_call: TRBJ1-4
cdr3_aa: CSVRGGPSEKLFF

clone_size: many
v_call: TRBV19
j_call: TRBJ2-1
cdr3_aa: CASSASGRFNEQFF

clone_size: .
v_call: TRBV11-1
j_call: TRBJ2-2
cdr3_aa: CASSLDSWSRGGELFF

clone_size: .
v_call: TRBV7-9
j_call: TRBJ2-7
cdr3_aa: CASSLDRGLHEQYF

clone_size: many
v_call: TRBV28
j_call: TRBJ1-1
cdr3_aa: CASSPPGGMNTEAFF

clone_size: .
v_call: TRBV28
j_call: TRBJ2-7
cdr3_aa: CASSLSSVHSGEHYF

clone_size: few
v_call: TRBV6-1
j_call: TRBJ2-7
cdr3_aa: CASSRSGYPYEQYF

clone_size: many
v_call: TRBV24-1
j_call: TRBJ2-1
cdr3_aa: CATSDSGTSENNEQFF

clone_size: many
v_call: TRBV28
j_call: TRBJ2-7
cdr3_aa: CASSLLAEDEQYF

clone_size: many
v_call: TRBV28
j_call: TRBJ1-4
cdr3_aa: CASSPIFGTVFF

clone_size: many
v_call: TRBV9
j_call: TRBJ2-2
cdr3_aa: CASSWGTNTGELFF